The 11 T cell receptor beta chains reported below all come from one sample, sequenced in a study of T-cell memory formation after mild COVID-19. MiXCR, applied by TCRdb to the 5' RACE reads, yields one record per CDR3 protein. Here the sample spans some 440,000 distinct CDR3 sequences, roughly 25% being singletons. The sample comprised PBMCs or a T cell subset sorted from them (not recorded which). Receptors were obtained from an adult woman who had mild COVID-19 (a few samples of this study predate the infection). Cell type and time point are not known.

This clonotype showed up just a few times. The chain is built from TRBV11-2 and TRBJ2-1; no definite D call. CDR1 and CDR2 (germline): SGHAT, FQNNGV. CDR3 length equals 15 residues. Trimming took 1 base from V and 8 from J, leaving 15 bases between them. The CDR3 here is CASSLVSGFSDEQFF. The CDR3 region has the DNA TGTGCCAGCAGCTTAGTCTCTGGTTTTTCCGATGAGCAGTTCTTC.

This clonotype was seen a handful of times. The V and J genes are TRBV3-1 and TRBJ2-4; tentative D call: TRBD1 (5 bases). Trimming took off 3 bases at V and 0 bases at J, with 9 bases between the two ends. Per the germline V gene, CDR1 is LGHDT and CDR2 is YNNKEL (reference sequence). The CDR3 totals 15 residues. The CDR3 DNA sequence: TGTGCCAGCAGCCAGAGACAGTTAGCCAAAAACATTCAGTACTTC. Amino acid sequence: CASSQRQLAKNIQYF.

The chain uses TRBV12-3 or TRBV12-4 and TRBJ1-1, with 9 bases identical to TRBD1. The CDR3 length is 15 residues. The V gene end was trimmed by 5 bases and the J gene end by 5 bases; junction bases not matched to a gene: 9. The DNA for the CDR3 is TGTGCCAGCAGTGCGATACAGGGGGCGGGGACTGAAGCTTTCTTT. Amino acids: CASSAIQGAGTEAFF.

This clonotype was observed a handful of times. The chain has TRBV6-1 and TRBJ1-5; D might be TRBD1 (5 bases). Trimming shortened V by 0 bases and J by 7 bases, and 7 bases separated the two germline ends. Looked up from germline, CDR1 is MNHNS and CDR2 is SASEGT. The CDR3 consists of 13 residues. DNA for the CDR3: TGTGCCAGCAGTGAAGCGGCAGGGCAGCCCCAGCATTTT. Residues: CASSEAAGQPQHF.

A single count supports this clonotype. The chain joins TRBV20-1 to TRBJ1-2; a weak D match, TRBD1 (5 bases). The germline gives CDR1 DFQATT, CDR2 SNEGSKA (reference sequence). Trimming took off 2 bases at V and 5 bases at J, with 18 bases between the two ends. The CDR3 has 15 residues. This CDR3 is CSARRASDSGYGYTF. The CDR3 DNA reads TGCAGTGCTAGACGCGCCTCCGACAGCGGTTATGGCTACACCTTC.

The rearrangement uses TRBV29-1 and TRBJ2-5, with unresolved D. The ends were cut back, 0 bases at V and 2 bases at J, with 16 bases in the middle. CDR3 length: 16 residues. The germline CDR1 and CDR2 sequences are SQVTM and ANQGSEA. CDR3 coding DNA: TGCAGCGTTGAAGATCCAGGTAGTATTTCACAAGAGACCCAGTACTTC. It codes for CSVEDPGSISQETQYF.

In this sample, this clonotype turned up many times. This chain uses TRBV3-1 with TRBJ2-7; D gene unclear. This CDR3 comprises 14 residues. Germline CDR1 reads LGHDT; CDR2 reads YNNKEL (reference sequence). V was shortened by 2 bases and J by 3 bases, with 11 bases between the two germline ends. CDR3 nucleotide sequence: TGTGCCAGCAGCCAAAGCAGGCAATACTACGAGCAGTACTTC. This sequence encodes CASSQSRQYYEQYF.

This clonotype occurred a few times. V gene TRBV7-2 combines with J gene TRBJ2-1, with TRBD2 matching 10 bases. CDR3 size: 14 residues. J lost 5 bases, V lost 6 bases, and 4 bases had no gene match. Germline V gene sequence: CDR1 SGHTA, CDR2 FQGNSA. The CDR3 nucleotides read TGTGCCAGCAGAACTAGCGGGGCTAACAATGAGCAGTTCTTC. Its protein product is CASRTSGANNEQFF.

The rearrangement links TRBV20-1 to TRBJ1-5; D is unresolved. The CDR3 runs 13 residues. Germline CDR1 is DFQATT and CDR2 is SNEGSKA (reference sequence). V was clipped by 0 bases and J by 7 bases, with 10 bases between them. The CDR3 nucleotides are TGCAGTGCTAGAGATCAACGGGGACAGCCCCAGCATTTT. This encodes CSARDQRGQPQHF.

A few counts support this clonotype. CDR3 nucleotides: TGTGCCAGCAGCCCTCCAAGCCTCCCGGAGCAGTTCTTC. Protein sequence: CASSPPSLPEQFF. V usage is TRBV7-9 and J usage is TRBJ2-1, with D unclear. This CDR3 region has 13 residues. V lost 5 bases, J lost 10 bases, and 15 bases lay in between. Germline CDR1 and CDR2: SEHNR and FQNEAQ (reference sequence).

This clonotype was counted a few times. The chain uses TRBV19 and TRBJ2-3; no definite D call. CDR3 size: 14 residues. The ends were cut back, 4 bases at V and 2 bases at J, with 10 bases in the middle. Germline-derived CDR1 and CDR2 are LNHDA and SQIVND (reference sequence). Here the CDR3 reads CASSTTTSTDTQYF. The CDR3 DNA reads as TGTGCCAGTAGTACAACGACATCCACAGATACGCAGTATTTT.